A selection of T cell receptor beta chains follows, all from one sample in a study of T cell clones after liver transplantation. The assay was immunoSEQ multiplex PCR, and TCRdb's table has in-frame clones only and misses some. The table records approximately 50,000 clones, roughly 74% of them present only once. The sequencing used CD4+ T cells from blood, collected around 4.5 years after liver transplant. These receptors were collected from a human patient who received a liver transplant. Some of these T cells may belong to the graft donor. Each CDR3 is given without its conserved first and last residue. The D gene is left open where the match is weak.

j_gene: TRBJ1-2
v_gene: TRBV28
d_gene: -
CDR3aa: ASSLFHGYT

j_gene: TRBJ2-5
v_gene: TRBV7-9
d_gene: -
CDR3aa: ASSSFGWGEQETQY

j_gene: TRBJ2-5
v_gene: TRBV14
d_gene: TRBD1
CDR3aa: ASSRQGLETQY

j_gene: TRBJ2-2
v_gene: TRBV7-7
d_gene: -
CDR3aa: ASSTTQGVGELF

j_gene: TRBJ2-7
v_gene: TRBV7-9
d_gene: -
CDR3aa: ASSLGGQRDEQY

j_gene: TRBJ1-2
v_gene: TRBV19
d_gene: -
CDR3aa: ASSRASSVGYT

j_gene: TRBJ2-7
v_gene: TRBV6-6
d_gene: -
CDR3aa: ASRADDRLSYEQY

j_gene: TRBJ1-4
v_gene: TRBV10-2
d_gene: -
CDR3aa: ASSDPRRTTNEKLF

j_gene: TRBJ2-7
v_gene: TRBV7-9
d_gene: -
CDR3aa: ASSPSPAPYEQY

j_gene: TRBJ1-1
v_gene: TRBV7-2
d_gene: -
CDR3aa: ASSPLGGGATEAF

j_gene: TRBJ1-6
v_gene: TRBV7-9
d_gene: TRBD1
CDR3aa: ASSLGTGVGSPLH

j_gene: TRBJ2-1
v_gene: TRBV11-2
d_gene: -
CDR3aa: ASARGVSSYNEQF

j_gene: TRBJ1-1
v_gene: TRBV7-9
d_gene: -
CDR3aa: ASSLEPGGEAF

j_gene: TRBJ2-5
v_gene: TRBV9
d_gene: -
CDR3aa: ASSVASAYSETQY

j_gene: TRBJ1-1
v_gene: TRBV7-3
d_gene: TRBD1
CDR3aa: ASSPWTGKGDTEAF

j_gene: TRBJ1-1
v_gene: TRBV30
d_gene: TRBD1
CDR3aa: AWIQGGNTEAF

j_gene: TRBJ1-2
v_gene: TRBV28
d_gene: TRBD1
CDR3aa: ASSPGTGGAYYGYT

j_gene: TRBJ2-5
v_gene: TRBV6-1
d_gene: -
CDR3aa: ASRVPLGQETQY

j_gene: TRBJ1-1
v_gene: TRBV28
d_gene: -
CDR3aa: ASTSYRGGWHTEAF

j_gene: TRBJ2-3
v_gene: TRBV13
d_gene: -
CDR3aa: ASSLSGTRPDTQY

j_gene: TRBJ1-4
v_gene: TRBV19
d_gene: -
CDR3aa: ASSMGPGVAEKLF

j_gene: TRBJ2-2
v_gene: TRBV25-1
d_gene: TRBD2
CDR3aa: ASSGGFAGAGELF

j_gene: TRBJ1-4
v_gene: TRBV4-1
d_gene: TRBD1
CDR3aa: ASSPTTGRDEKLF

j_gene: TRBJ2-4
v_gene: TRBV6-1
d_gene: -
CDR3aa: ASSERGQGEAKNIQY

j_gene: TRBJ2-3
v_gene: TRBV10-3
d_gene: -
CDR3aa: AIGGGGGTDTQY

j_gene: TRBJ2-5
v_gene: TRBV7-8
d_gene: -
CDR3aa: ASSSRGRGETQY

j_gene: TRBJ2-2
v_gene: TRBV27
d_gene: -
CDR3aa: ASRDSRTGNPGELF

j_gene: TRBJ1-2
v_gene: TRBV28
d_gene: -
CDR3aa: APQGPRYGYT

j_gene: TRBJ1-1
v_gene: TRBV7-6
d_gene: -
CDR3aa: ASSSPGVTEAF

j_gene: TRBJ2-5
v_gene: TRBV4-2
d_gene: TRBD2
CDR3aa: ASSQDIPGSGVGRETQY

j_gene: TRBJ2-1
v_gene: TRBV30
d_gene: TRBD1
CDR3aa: AWRDRGHGEQF

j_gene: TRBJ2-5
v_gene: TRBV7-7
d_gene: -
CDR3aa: ASSLGAGTAGETQY

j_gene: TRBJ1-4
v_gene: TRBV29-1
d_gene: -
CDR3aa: SVEGSGATEKLF

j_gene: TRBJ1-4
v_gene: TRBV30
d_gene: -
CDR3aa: AWSGPHSGNEKLF

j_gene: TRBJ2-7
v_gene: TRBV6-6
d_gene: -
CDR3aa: ASSYFAGQPYEQY

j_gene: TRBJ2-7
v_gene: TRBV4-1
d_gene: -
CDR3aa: ANRKLGRKAYEQY

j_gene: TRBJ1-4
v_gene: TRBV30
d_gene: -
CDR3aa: AWSVGGDGGEKLF

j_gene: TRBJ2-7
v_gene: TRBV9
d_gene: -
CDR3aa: ASSVGGGLTKATYEQY

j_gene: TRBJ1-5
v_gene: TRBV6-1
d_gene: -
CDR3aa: ASSASGSGRPQH

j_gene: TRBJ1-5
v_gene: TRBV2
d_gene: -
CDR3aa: ASSEDGNQPQH

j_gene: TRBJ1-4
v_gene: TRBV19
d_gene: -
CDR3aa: ASSIDITRRDEKLF

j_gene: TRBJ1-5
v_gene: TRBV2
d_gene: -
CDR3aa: ASSVRGSNQPQH

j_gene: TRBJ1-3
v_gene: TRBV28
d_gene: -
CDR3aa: ASSLWRGISGNTIY

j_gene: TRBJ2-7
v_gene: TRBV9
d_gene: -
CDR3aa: ASSVGSGIGSYEQY

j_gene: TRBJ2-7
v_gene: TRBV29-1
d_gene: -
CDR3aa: SVDGGGGEQY

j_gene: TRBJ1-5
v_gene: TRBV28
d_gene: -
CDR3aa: ASSLITGNSNQPQH

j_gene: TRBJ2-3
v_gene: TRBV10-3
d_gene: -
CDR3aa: AISVGGILGADTQY

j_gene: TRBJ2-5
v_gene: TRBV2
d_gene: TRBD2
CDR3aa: ASSARGGGGQETQY

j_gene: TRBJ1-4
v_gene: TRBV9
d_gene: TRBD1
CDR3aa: ASSAGTGKGEKLF

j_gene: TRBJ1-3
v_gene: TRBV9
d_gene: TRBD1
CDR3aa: ASSVRDSDYSGNTIY

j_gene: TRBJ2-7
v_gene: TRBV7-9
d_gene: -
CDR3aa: ASTEGGSYEQY

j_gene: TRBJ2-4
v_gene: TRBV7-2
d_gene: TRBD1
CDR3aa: ASRPTGGTKNIQY

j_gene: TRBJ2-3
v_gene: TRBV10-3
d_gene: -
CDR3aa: AISEGQDTDTQY

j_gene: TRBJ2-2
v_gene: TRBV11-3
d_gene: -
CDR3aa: ASSLSANTGELF

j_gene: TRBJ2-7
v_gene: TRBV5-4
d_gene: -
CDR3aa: ASSLDSRYEQY